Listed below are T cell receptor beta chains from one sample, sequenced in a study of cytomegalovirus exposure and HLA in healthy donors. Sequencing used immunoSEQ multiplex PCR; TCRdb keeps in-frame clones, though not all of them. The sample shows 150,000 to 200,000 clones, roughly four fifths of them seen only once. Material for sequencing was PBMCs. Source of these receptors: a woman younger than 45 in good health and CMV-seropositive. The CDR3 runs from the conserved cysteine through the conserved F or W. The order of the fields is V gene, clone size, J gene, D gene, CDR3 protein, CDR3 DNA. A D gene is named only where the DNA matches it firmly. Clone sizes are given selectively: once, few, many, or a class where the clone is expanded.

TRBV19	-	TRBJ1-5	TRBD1	CASSFLLGQGGQPQHF	TGTGCCAGTAGTTTTCTCCTTGGACAGGGAGGTCAGCCCCAGCATTTT
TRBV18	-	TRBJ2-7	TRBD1	CASSPKRDRTYEQYF	TGTGCCAGCTCACCGAAGAGGGACAGAACCTACGAGCAGTACTTC
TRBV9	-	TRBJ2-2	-	CASSVASYGGELFF	TGTGCCAGCAGCGTAGCTAGTTATGGCGGGGAGCTGTTTTTT
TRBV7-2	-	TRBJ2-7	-	CASSLAEYGEQYF	TGTGCCAGCAGCTTAGCGGAGTACGGCGAGCAGTACTTC
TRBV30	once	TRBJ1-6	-	CAWSPQGEGYNSPLHF	TGTGCCTGGAGCCCACAGGGAGAGGGCTATAATTCACCCCTCCACTTT
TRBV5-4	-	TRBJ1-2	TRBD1	CASSFTTGGYGYTF	TGTGCCAGCAGCTTCACGACAGGGGGCTATGGCTACACCTTC
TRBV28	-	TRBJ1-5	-	CASTLQGGGNQPQHF	TGTGCCAGCACCCTCCAGGGAGGAGGCAATCAGCCCCAGCATTTT
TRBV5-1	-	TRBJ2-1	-	CASSRDLPYNEQFF	TGCGCCAGCAGCCGGGACTTGCCCTACAATGAGCAGTTCTTC
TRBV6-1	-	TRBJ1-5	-	CASSDSSGVVQPQHF	TGTGCCAGCAGTGATTCCTCCGGGGTCGTTCAGCCCCAGCATTTT
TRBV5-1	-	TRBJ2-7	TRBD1	CASSPVGQFEQYF	TGCGCCAGCAGCCCGGTGGGACAGTTCGAGCAGTACTTC
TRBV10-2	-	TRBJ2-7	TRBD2	CASTAGGSYEQYF	TGCGCCAGCACGGCGGGGGGCTCCTACGAGCAGTACTTC
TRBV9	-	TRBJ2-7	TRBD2	CASSTRTSGGFYEQYF	TGTGCCAGCAGCACCCGGACTAGCGGGGGATTTTACGAGCAGTACTTC
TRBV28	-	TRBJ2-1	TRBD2	CASSPSGLAHNEQFF	TGTGCCAGCAGTCCATCGGGACTAGCCCACAATGAGCAGTTCTTC
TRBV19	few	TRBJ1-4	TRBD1	CASADRGREEKLFF	TGTGCCAGTGCTGACAGGGGGCGCGAGGAAAAACTGTTTTTT
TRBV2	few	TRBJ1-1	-	CASVLLNTEAFF	TGTGCCAGCGTTCTCTTGAACACTGAAGCTTTCTTT
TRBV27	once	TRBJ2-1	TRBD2	CASSRWGGAGGPGEQFF	TGTGCCAGCAGTAGGTGGGGAGGGGCGGGAGGGCCCGGGGAGCAGTTCTTC
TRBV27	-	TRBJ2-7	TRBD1	CASSLSTGTGAYEQYF	TGTGCCAGCAGTTTATCGACCGGGACAGGGGCCTACGAGCAGTACTTC
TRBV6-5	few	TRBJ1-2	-	CASSPLGLYGYTF	TGTGCCAGCAGCCCCCTTGGGCTCTATGGCTACACCTTC
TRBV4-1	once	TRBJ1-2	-	CASSQPIQGSYYGYTF	TGCGCCAGCAGCCAACCGATACAGGGAAGTTACTATGGCTACACCTTC
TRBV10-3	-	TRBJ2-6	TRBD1	CAISGQGAAGANVLTF	TGTGCCATCAGTGGACAGGGAGCGGCTGGGGCCAACGTCCTGACTTTC
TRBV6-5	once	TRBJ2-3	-	CASSYSGGGTDTQYF	TGTGCCAGCAGTTACTCAGGGGGGGGAACAGATACGCAGTATTTT
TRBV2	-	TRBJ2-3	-	CASNQWGGAADTQYF	TGTGCCAGCAACCAATGGGGGGGCGCCGCAGATACGCAGTATTTT
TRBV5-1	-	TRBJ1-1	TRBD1	CASSLQGAITEAFF	TGCGCCAGCAGCCTACAGGGGGCGATTACTGAAGCTTTCTTT
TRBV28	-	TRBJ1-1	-	CASPGGRNTEAFF	TGTGCCAGTCCGGGGGGGAGGAACACTGAAGCTTTCTTT
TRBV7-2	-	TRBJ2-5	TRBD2	CASSSGDPGLAGETQYF	TGTGCCAGCAGCTCGGGGGATCCGGGACTAGCAGGGGAGACCCAGTACTTC
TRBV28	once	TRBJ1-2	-	CASNPIQGRQGYTF	TGTGCCAGCAACCCAATACAGGGACGTCAGGGCTACACCTTC